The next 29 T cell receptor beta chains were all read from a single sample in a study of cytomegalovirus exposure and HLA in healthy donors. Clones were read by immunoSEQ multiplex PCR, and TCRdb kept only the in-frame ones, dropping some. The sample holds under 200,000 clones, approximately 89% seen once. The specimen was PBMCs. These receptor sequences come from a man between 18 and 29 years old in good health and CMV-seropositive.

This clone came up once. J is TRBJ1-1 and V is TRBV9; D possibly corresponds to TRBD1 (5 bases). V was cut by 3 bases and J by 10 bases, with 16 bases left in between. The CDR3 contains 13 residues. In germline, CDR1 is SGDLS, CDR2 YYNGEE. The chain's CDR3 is CASSARAYSGAFF. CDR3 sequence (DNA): TGTGCCAGCAGCGCCAGGGCGTACAGTGGAGCTTTCTTT.

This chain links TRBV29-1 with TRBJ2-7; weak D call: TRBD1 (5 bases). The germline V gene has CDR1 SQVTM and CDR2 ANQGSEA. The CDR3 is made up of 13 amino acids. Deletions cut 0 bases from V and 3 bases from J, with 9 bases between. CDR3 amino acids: CSVEETGNYEQYF. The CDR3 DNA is TGCAGCGTTGAAGAAACAGGAAACTACGAGCAGTACTTC.

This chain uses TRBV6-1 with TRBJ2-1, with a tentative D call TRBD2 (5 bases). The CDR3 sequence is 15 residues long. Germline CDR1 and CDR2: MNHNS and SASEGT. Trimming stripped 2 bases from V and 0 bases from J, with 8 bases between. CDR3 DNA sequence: TGTGCCAGCAGTGAAATGAGGGACTCCTACAATGAGCAGTTCTTC. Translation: CASSEMRDSYNEQFF.

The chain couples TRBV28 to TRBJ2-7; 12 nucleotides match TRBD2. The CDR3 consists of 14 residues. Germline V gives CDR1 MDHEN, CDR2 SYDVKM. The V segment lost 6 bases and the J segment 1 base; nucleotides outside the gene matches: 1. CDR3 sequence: CASRTSGSSYEQYF. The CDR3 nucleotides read TGTGCCAGCAGGACTAGCGGGAGTTCCTACGAGCAGTACTTC.

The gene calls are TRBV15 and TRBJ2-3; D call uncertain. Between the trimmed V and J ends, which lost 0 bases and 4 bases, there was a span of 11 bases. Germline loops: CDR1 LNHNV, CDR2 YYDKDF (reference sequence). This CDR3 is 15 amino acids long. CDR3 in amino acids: CATSRDIDSADTQYF. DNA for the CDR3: TGTGCCACCAGCAGAGACATAGACTCTGCAGATACGCAGTATTTT.

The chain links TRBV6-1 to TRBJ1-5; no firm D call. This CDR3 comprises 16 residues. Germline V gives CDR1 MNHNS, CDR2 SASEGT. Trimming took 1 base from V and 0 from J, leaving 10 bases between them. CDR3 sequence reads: CASSEVYAHSNQPQHF. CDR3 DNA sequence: TGTGCCAGCAGTGAAGTGTACGCACATAGCAATCAGCCCCAGCATTTT.

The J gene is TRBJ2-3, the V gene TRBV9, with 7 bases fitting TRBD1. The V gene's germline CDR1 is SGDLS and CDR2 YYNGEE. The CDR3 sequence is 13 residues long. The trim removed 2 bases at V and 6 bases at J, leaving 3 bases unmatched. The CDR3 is CASSVTGADTQYF. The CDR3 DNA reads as TGTGCCAGCAGCGTTACAGGGGCCGATACGCAGTATTTT.

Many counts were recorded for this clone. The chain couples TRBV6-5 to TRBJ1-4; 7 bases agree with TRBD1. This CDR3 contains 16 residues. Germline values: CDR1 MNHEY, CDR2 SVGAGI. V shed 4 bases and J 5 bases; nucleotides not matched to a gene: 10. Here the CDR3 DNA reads TGTGCCAGCAGTTTTATCCGGGACAGTCTAAATGAAAAACTGTTTTTT. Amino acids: CASSFIRDSLNEKLFF.

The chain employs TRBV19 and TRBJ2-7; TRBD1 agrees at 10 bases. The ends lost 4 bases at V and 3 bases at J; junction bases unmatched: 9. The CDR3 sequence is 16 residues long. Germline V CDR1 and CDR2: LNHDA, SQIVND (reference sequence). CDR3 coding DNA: TGTGCCAGTAGTAGAATAGCCGGGACAGGGGTCTACGAGCAGTACTTC. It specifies CASSRIAGTGVYEQYF.

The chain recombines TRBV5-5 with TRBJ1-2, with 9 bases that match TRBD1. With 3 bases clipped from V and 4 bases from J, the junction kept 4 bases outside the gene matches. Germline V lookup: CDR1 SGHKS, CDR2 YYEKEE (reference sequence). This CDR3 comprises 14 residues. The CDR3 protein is CASSWEGQGYGYTF. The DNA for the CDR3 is TGTGCCAGCAGCTGGGAGGGACAGGGCTATGGCTACACCTTC.

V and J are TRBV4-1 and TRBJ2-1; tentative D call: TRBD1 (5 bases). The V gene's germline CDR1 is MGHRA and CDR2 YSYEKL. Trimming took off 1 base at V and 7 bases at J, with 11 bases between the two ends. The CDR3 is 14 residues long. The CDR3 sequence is CASSQVQGDNEQFF. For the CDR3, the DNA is TGCGCCAGCAGCCAAGTACAAGGGGATAATGAGCAGTTCTTC.

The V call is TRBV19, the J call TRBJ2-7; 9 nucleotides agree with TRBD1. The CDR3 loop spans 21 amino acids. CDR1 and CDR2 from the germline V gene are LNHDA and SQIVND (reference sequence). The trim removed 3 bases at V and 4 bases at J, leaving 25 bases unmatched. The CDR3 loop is CASSMGTGRAPLNLTSYEQYF. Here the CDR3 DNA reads TGTGCCAGTAGTATGGGGACAGGGAGAGCGCCACTTAATCTGACCTCTTACGAGCAGTACTTC.

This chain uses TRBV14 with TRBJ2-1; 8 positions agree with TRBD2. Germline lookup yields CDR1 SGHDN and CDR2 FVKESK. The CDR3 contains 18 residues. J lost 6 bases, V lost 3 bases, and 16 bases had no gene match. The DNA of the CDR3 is TGTGCCAGCAGCCACCTAGGCAGTCGGCGGGAGGTACCCAATGAGCAGTTCTTC. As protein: CASSHLGSRREVPNEQFF.

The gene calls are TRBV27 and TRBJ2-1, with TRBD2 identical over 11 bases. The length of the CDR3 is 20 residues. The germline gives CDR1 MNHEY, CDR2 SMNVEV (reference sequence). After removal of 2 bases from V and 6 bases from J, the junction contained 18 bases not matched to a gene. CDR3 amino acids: CASSLSFGLAGRIVFNEQFF. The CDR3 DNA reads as TGTGCCAGCAGTTTAAGTTTTGGACTAGCGGGTCGAATAGTATTCAATGAGCAGTTCTTC.

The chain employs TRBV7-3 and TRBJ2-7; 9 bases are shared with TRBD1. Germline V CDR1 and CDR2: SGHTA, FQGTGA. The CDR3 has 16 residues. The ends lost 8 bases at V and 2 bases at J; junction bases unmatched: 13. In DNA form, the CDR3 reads TGTGCCAGCCCTCCAATCAGGGACAGGGCCCCCTACGAGCAGTACTTC. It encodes CASPPIRDRAPYEQYF.

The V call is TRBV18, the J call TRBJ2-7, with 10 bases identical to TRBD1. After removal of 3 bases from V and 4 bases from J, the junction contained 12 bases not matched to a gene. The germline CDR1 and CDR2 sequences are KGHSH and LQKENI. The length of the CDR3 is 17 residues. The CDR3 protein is CASSPTSDRGVKYEQYF. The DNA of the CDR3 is TGTGCCAGCTCACCTACGTCGGACAGGGGGGTTAAGTACGAGCAGTACTTC.

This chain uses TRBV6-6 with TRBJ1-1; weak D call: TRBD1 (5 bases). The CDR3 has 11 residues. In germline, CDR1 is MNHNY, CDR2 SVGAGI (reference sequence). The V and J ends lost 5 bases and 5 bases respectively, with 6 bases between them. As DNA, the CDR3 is TGTGCCAGCAGTCGGGGGACTGAAGCTTTCTTT. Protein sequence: CASSRGTEAFF.

The CDR3 sequence is CASSPSWTSGLNTGELFF. The CDR3 coding sequence is TGTGCCAGCAGCCCCTCTTGGACTAGCGGCCTTAACACCGGGGAGCTGTTTTTT. This chain links TRBV14 with TRBJ2-2; 10 nucleotides align to TRBD2. The CDR3 has 18 residues. Germline V CDR1 and CDR2: SGHDN, FVKESK. Trimming took 4 bases from V and 2 from J; bases not matched to a gene: 10.

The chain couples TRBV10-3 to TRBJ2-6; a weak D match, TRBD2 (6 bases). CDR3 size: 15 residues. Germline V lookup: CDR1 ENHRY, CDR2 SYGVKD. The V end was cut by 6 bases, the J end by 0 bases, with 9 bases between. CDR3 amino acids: CAIRSGSSGANVLTF. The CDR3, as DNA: TGTGCCATCAGGTCCGGGAGCTCTGGGGCCAACGTCCTGACTTTC.

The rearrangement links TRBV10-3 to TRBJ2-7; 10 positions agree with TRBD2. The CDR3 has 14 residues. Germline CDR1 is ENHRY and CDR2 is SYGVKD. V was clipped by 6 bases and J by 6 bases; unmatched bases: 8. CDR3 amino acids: CAIRLSGRAFEQYF. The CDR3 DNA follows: TGTGCCATCAGACTAAGCGGGAGGGCCTTCGAGCAGTACTTC.

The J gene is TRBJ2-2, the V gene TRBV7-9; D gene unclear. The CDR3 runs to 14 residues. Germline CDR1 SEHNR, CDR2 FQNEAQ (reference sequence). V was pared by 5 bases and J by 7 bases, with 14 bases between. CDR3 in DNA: TGTGCCAGCAGCCCAGACAACGTTGGCGGGGAGCTGTTTTTT. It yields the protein CASSPDNVGGELFF.

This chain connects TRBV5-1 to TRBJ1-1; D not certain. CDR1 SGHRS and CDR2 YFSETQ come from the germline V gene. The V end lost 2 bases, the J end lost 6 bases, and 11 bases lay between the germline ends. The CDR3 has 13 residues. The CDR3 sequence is CASSFSPGAEAFF. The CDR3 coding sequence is TGCGCCAGCAGCTTTTCTCCCGGGGCTGAAGCTTTCTTT.

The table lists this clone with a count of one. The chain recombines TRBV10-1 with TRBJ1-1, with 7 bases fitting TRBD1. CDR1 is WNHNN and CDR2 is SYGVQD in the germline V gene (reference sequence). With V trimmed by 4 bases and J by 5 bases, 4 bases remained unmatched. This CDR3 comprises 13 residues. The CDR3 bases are TGCGCCAGCAGTGGTCCCAGGGGGACTGAAGCTTTCTTT. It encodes CASSGPRGTEAFF.

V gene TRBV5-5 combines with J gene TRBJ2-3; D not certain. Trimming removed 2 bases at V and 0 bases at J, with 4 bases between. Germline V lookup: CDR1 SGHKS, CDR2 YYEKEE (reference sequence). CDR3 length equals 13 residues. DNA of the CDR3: TGTGCCAGCAGCTTCCGGAGCACAGATACGCAGTATTTT. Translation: CASSFRSTDTQYF.

CDR3 sequence (DNA): TGTGCCAGCAGTTTGCTAGCGGGAGGAAGGGCCAAAAACATTCAGTACTTC. It translates to CASSLLAGGRAKNIQYF. J is TRBJ2-4 and V is TRBV27, with 11 bases aligning to TRBD2. Germline V CDR1 and CDR2: MNHEY, SMNVEV (reference sequence). CDR3 length: 17 amino acids. V lost 3 bases to trimming and J lost 1 base; unmatched junction nucleotides: 5.

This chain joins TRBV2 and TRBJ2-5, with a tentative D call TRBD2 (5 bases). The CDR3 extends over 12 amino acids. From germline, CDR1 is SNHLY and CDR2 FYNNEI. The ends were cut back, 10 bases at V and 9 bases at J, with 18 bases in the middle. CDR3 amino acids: CATNVGPGAQYF. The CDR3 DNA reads TGTGCCACCAATGTTGGCCCCGGGGCCCAGTACTTC.

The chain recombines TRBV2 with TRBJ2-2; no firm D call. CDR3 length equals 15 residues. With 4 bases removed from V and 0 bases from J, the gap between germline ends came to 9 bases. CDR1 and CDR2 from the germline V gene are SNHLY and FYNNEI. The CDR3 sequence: CASSGVSANTGELFF. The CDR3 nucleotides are TGTGCCAGCAGTGGTGTAAGCGCGAACACCGGGGAGCTGTTTTTT. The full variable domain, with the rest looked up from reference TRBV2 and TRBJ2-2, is EPEVTQTPSHQVTQMGQEVILRCVPISNHLYFYWYRQILGQKVEFLVSFYNNEISEKSEIFDDQFSVERPDGSNFTLKIRSTKLEDSAMYFCASSGVSANTGELFFGEGSRLTVL.

Here the CDR3 DNA reads TGTGCCAGTAGTATCACAGTGGGGAACACTGAAGCTTTCTTT. It translates to CASSITVGNTEAFF. The rearrangement uses TRBV19 and TRBJ1-1; unclear D gene. V gave up 3 bases and J gave up 1 base, with 9 bases separating them. This CDR3 is 14 amino acids long. Germline V gene sequence: CDR1 LNHDA, CDR2 SQIVND (reference sequence).

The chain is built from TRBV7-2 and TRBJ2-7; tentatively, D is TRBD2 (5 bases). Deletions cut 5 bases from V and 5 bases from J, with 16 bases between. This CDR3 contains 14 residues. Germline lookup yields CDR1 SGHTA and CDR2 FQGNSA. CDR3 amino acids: CASSPLRGSNEQYF. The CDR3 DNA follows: TGTGCCAGCAGCCCCCTACGGGGATCGAACGAGCAGTACTTC.